This T cell receptor (beta chain) was documented in a study of T cell repertoires in cytomegalovirus infection (dated by TCRdb to the late 2010s). Background on the whole study: The HLA type of each donor mattered for the analysis, because public TCR beta signatures pointed to carriage of CMV infection along with the matching HLA type. Summary of the overall study and its limitations: The ex vivo response was dominated by HLA-C-restricted CMV-specific TCR beta clonotypes, and the single most frequent clonotype in two of eight donors was supplied by these HLA-C-restricted clonotypes. In both this cohort and an independent roughly 350-donor cohort, the cumulative frequency of public TCR beta family members distinguished carriers of CMV infection plus the relevant HLA type.

Sequencing was carried out with an Illumina HiSeq 1500. TCRdb applied fastp at Q25 and MiXCR to the public reads, then kept only in-frame beta chains. Rows are combined by CDR3 protein, so each entry shows the most common genes and DNA. Counted in this sample were approximately 170,000 distinct CDR3 sequences; about a sixth of them appeared once. The top ten hold around 20% of the sample. This clonotype was detected ten times or more. The target of this receptor is not known. Base qualities are not recorded, but no much larger clone differs from it by a single base. The clonotype originates from a human donor in good health (CMV status not recorded). Some clones in this sample may be carry-over from other donors' samples. The specimen was CD8+ T cells from PBMCs.

This receptor has the CDR3 CASSFETRSGYTF. At the DNA level, the sequence is TGTGCCAGCAGCTTTGAGACCCGGAGCGGCTACACCTTC. This chain joins TRBV7-9 to TRBJ1-2; the D gene identity is not certain. The germline ends are 13 bases apart after V is trimmed by 3 bases and J by 8 bases. Looking up the germline V gene (reference sequence) yields CDR1 SEHNR and CDR2 FQNEAQ. The CDR3 measures 13 amino acids from cysteine to phenylalanine. The CDR3 DNA has 39 bases and is translated from base 1.